This TCR beta chain was identified during a study of monozygotic twins with inflammatory bowel disease. This CDR3 is built from 17 residues. CDR1 MGHRA and CDR2 YSYEKL come from the germline V gene. One entry per CDR3 protein, without DNA, is what TCRdb gives after re-calling the 5' RACE reads. This sample's table reports approximately 380,000 distinct CDR3 sequences. The receptor comes from a human donor with ulcerative colitis or Crohn's disease, or a healthy co-twin of an affected twin (not recorded which). The chain combines TRBV4-1 with TRBJ2-3; the TRBD1 assignment by TCRdb is unverifiable without DNA. Sample: blood. CDR3 protein: CASSQDRGGGRQDTQYF.